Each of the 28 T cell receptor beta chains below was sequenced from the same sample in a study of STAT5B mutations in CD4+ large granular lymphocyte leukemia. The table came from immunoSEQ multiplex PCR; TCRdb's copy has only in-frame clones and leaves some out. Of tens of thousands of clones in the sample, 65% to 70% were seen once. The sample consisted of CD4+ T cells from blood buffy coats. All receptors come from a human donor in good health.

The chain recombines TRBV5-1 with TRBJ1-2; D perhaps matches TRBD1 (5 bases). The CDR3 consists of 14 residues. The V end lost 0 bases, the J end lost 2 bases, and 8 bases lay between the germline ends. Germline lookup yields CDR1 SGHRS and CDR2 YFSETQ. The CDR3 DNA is TGCGCCAGCAGCTTGGTTTCAGGGAACTATGGCTACACCTTC. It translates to CASSLVSGNYGYTF.

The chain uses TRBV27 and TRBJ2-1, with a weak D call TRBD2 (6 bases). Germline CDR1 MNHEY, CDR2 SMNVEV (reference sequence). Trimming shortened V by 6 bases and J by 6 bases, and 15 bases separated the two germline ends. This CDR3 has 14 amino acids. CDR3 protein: CASRLALGINEQFF. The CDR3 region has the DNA TGTGCCAGCAGGCTAGCGTTGGGGATCAATGAGCAGTTCTTC.

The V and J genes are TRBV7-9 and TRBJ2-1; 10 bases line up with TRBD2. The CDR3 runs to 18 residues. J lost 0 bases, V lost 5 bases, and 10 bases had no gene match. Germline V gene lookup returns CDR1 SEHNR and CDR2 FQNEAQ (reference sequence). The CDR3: CASSSLAGASGSYNEQFF. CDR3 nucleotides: TGTGCCAGCAGCAGCCTAGCGGGGGCCTCTGGCTCCTACAATGAGCAGTTCTTC. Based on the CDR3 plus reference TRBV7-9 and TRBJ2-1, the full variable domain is DTGVSQNPRHKITKRGQNVTFRCDPISEHNRLYWYRQTLGQGPEFLTYFQNEAQLEKSRLLSDRFSAERPKGSFSTLEIQRTEQGDSAMYLCASSSLAGASGSYNEQFFGPGTRLTVL.

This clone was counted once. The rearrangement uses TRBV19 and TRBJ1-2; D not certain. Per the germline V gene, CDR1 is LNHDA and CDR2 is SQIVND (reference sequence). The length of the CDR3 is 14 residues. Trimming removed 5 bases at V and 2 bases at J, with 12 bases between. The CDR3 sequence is CASSPPAPNYGYTF. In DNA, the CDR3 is TGTGCCAGTAGTCCCCCAGCGCCCAACTATGGCTACACCTTC.

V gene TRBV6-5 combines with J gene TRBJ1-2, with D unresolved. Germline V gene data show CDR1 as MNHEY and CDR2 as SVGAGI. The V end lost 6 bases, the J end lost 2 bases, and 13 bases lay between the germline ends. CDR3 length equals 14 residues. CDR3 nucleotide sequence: TGTGCCAGCAGCCCATGGCAGCTGAACTATGGCTACACCTTC. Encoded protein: CASSPWQLNYGYTF.

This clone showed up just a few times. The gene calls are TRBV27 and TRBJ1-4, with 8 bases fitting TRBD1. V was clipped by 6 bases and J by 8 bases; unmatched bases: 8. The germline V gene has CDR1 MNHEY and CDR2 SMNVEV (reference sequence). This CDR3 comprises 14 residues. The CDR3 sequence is CASRRQGSGEKLFF. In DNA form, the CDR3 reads TGTGCCAGCAGGCGACAGGGGTCGGGAGAAAAACTGTTTTTT.

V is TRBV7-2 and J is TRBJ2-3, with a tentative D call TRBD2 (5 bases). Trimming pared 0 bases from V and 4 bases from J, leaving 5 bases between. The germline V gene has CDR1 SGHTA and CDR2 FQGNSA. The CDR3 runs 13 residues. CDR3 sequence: CASSLAEADTQYF. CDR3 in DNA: TGTGCCAGCAGCTTAGCGGAGGCAGATACGCAGTATTTT.

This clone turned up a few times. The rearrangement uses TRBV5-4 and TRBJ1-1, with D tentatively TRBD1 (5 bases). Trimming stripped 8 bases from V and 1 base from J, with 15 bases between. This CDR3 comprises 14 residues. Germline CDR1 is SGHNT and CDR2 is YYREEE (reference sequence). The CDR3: CASTVGQRNTEAFF. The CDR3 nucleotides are TGTGCCAGTACGGTGGGGCAAAGGAACACTGAAGCTTTCTTT. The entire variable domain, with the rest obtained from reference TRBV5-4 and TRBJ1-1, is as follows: ETGVTQSPTHLIKTRGQQVTLRCSSQSGHNTVSWYQQALGQGPQFIFQYYREEENGRGNFPPRFSGLQFPNYSSELNVNALELDDSALYLCASTVGQRNTEAFFGQGTRLTVV.

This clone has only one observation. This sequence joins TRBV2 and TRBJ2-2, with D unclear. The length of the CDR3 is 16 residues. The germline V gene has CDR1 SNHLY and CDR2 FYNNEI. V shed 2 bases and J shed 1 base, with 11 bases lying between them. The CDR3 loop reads CASSELGPRNTGELFF. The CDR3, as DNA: TGTGCCAGCAGTGAATTAGGGCCGAGGAACACCGGGGAGCTGTTTTTT.

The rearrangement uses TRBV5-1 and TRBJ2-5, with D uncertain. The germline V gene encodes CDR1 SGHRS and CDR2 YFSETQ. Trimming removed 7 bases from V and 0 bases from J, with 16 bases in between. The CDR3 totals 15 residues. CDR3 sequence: CASRSLMADQETQYF. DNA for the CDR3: TGCGCCAGCCGCTCGCTTATGGCGGACCAAGAGACCCAGTACTTC.

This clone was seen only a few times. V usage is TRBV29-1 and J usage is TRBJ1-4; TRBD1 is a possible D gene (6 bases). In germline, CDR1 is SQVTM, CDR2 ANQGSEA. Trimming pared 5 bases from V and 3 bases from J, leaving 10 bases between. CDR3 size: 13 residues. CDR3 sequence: CSVTQGANEKLFF. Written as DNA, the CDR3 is TGCAGCGTTACACAGGGTGCTAATGAAAAACTGTTTTTT.

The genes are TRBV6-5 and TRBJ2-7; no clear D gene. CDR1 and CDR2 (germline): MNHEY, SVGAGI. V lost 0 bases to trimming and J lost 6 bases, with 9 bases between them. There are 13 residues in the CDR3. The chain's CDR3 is CASSYSLPPEQYF. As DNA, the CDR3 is TGTGCCAGCAGTTACTCCCTACCCCCCGAGCAGTACTTC.

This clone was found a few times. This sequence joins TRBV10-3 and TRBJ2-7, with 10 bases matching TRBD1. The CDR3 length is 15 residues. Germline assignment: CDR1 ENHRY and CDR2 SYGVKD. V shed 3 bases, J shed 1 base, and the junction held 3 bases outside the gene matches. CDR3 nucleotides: TGTGCCATCAGTGATCCGGGACAGGGGTCCTACGAGCAGTACTTC. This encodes CAISDPGQGSYEQYF.

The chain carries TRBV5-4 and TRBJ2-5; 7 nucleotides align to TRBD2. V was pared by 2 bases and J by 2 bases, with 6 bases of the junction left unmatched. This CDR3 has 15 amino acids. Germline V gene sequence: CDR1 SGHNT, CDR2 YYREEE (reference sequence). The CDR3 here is CASSLVGGKQETQYF. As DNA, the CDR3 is TGTGCCAGCAGCTTAGTGGGGGGGAAGCAAGAGACCCAGTACTTC.

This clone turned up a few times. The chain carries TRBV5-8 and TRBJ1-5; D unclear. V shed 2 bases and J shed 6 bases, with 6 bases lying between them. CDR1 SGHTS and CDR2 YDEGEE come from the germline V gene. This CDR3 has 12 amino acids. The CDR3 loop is CASSFWSQPQHF. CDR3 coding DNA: TGTGCCAGCAGCTTTTGGAGTCAGCCCCAGCATTTT. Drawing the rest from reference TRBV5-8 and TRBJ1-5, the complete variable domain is EAGVTQSPTHLIKTRGQQATLRCSPISGHTSVYWYQQALGLGLQFLLWYDEGEERNRGNFPPRFSGRQFPNYSSELNVNALELEDSALYLCASSFWSQPQHFGDGTRLSIL.

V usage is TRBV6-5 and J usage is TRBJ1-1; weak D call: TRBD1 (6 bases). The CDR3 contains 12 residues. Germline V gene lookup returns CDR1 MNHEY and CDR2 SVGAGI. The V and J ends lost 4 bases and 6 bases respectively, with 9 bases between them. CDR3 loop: CASSSTGSEAFF. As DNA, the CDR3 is TGTGCCAGCAGTTCCACAGGGTCTGAAGCTTTCTTT.

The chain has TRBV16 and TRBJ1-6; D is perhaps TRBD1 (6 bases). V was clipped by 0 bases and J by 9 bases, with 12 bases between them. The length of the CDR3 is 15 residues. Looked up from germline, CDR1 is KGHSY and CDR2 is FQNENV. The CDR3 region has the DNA TGTGCCAGCAGCCAATCGATACAGGGTTCTTCACCCCTCCACTTT. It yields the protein CASSQSIQGSSPLHF.

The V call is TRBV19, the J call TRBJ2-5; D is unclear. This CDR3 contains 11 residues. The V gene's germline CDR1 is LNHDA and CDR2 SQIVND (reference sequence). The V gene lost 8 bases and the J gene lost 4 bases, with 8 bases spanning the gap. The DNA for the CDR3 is TGTGCCAGTCAGAACAGAGAGACCCAGTACTTC. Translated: CASQNRETQYF. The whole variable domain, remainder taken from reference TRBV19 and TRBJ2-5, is DGGITQSPKYLFRKEGQNVTLSCEQNLNHDAMYWYRQDPGQGLRLIYYSQIVNDFQKGDIAEGYSVSREKKESFPLTVTSAQKNPTAFYLCASQNRETQYFGPGTRLLVL.

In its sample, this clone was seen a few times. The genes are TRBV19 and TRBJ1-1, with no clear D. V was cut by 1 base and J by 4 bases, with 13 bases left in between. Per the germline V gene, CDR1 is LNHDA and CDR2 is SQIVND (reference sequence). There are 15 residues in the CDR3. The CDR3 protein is CASSIVAGEGTEAFF. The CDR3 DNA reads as TGTGCCAGTAGTATAGTGGCGGGCGAAGGCACTGAAGCTTTCTTT.

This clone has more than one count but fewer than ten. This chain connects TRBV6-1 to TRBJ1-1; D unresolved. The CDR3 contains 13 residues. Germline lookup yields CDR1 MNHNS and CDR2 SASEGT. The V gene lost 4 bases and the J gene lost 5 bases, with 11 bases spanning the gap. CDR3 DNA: TGTGCCAGCAGTGCGGTTGCCGAGACTGAAGCTTTCTTT. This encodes CASSAVAETEAFF.

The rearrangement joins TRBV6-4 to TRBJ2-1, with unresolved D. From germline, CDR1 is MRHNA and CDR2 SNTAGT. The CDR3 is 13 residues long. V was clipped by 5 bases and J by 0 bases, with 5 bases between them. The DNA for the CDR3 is TGTGCCAGCAGTCTAAGCTCCTACAATGAGCAGTTCTTC. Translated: CASSLSSYNEQFF.

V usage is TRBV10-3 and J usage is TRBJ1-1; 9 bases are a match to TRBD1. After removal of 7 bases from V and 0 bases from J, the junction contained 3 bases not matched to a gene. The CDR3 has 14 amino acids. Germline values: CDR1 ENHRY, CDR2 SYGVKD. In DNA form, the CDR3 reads TGTGCCATCACCGGGACAGGGATGAACACTGAAGCTTTCTTT. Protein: CAITGTGMNTEAFF.

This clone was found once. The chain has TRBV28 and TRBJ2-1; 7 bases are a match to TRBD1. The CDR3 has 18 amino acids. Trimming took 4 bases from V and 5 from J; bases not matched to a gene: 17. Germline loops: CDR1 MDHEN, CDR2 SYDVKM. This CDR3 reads CASSSLLLRDSNNNEQFF. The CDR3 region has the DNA TGTGCCAGCAGTTCCCTCTTACTCCGGGACAGCAACAACAATGAGCAGTTCTTC.

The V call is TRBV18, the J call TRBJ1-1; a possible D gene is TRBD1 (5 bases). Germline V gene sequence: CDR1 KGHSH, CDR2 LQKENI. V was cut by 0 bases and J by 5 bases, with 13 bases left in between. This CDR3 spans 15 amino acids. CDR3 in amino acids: CASSPPGRAGTEAFF. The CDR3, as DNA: TGTGCCAGCTCACCACCGGGCAGGGCGGGGACTGAAGCTTTCTTT.

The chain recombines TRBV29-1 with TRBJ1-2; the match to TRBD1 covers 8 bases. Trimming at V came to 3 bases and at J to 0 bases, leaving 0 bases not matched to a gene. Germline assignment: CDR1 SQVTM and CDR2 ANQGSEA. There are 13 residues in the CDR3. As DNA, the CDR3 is TGCAGCGTTGAGACAGGGGCTAACTATGGCTACACCTTC. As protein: CSVETGANYGYTF.

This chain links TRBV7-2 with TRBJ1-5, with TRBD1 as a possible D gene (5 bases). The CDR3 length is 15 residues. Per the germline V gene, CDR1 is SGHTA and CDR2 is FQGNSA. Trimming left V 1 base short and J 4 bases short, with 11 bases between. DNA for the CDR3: TGTGCCAGCAGCTTAGGCCAGGGAATTAATCAGCCCCAGCATTTT. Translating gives CASSLGQGINQPQHF.

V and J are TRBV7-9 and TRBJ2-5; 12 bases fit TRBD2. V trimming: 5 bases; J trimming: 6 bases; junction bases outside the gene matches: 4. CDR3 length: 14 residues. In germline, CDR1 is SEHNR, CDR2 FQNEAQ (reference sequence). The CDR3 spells CASSLTSGGKTQYF. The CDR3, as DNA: TGTGCCAGCAGCCTGACTAGCGGGGGAAAGACCCAGTACTTC.

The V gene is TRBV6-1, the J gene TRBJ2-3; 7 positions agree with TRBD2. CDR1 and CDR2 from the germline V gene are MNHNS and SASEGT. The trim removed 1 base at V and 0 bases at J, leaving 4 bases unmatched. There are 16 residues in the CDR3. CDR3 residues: CASSEGKRGSTDTQYF. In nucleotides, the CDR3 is TGTGCCAGCAGTGAAGGAAAGCGGGGTAGCACAGATACGCAGTATTTT.